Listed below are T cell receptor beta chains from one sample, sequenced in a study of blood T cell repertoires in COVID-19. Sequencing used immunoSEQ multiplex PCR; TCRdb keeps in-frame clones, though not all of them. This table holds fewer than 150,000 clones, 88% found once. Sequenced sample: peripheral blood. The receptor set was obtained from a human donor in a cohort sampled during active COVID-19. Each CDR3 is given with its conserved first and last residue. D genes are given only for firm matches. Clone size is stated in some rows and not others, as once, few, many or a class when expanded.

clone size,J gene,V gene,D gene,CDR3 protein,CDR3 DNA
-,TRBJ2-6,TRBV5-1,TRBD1,CASSSGQGRDHVLTF,TGCGCCAGCAGCTCGGGACAGGGTCGAGACCACGTCCTGACTTTC
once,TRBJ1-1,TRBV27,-,CASKRGEMNTEAFF,TGTGCCAGCAAGCGGGGGGAGATGAACACTGAAGCTTTCTTT
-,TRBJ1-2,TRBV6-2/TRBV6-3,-,CASSSPGTNYGFTF,TGTGCCAGCAGTTCCCCCGGGACAAACTATGGATTCACCTTC
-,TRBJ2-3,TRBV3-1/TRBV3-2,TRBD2,CASSQESSGGHYTDTQYF,TGTGCCAGCAGCCAAGAATCTAGCGGGGGCCATTACACAGATACGCAGTATTTT
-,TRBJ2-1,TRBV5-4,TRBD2,CASSHWGGHNEQFF,TGTGCCAGCAGCCATTGGGGGGGACACAATGAGCAGTTCTTC
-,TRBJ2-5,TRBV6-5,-,CASSSPHRRETQYF,TGTGCCAGCAGCTCCCCTCACAGGCGAGAGACCCAGTACTTC
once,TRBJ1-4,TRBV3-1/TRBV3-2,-,CASRAQGSEKLFF,TGTGCCAGCAGAGCACAGGGTTCCGAAAAACTGTTTTTT
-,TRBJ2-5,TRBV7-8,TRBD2,CASSQGLAAQETQYF,TGTGCCAGCAGCCAGGGACTAGCCGCACAAGAGACCCAGTACTTC
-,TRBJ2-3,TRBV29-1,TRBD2,CSVAVLRGSTDTQYF,TGCAGCGTTGCGGTCCTGCGGGGGAGCACAGATACGCAGTATTTT
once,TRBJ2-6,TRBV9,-,CASSAQGWALSGANVLTF,TGTGCCAGCAGCGCTCAGGGTTGGGCCCTCTCTGGGGCCAACGTCCTGACTTTC
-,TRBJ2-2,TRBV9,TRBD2,CASSAGLAGGQVTGELFF,TGTGCCAGCAGCGCGGGACTAGCGGGGGGGCAAGTCACCGGGGAGCTGTTTTTT
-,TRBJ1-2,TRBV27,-,CASSLDGMGGYGYTF,TGTGCCAGCAGCCTTGATGGTATGGGGGGCTATGGCTACACCTTC
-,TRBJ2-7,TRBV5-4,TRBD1,CASSFGTAYEQYF,TGTGCCAGCAGTTTCGGGACAGCCTACGAGCAGTACTTC
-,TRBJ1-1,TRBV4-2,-,CASSQDGGRANTEAFF,TGTGCCAGCAGCCAAGATGGGGGCAGGGCGAACACTGAAGCTTTCTTT
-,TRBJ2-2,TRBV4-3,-,CASSQQATNTGELFF,TGCGCCAGCAGCCAGCAGGCGACGAACACCGGGGAGCTGTTTTTT
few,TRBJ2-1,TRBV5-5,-,CASSLVPGGPNEQFF,TGTGCCAGCAGCTTGGTCCCGGGGGGCCCCAATGAGCAGTTCTTC
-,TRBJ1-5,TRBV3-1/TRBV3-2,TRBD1,CASSTRGDQPQHF,TGTGCCAGCAGCACCAGGGGGGATCAGCCCCAGCATTTT
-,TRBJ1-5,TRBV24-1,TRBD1,CATSDTTGTAQHF,TGTGCCACCAGTGACACGACAGGGACTGCCCAGCATTTT
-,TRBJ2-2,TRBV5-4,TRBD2,CASSGAGRGTGELFF,TGTGCCAGCAGCGGAGCGGGGAGGGGCACCGGGGAGCTGTTTTTT
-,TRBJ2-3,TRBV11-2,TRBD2,CASSFTAGGGTDTQYF,TGTGCCAGCAGCTTTACCGCGGGGGGGGGCACAGATACGCAGTATTTT
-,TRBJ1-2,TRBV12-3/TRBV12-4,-,CASSLGPDYGYTF,TGTGCCAGCAGTTTAGGTCCAGACTATGGCTACACCTTC
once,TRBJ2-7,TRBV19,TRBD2,CASTPSGGATYEQYF,TGTGCCAGTACCCCGAGCGGGGGGGCCACCTACGAGCAGTACTTC
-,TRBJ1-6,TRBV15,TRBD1,CATSRLDRANSPLHF,TGTGCCACCAGCAGACTGGACAGGGCGAATTCACCCCTCCACTTT
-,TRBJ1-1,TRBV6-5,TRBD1,CASPEGTGRTEAFF,TGTGCCAGCCCCGAGGGGACAGGGCGCACTGAAGCTTTCTTT
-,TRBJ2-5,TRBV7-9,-,CASSFSFGVQETQYF,TGTGCCAGCAGCTTTTCCTTCGGGGTCCAAGAGACCCAGTACTTC
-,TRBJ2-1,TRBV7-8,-,CASSLRTARWEQFF,TGTGCCAGCAGCTTACGGACTGCCCGGTGGGAGCAGTTCTTC
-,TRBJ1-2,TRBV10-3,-,CAISDLGRYGYTF,TGTGCCATCAGTGACCTCGGTCGCTATGGCTACACCTTC
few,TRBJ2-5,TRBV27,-,CASSLSRKSNRETQYF,TGTGCCAGCAGTTTATCGAGGAAGTCCAACCGGGAGACCCAGTACTTC
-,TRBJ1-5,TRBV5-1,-,CASSLGDSVSNQPQHF,TGCGCCAGCAGCTTGGGAGACAGTGTCTCCAATCAGCCCCAGCATTTT
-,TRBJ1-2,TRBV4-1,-,CASSPPGLEKGFYGYTF,TGCGCCAGCAGCCCCCCGGGACTGGAAAAAGGATTCTATGGCTACACCTTC
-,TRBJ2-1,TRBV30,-,CAWGTGEQFF,TGTGCCTGGGGGACGGGTGAGCAGTTCTTC